This T cell receptor beta chain emerged from a study of blood T cell repertoires in COVID-19. Source study methods: Reference gene primer amplification in the assay estimated nucleated cell counts. Profiling relied on immunoSEQ multiplex PCR, and the TCRdb table lists in-frame clones only, not all of them. V, J and clone size reflect that table, while D and trimming were determined from the DNA. The data show roughly 300,000 clones, more than 75% seen once. Germline V gene sequence: CDR1 SGHAT, CDR2 FQNNGV. V was clipped by 4 bases and J by 2 bases, with 15 bases between them. The CDR3 has 15 amino acids.

The chain joins TRBV11-2 to TRBJ2-7, with a weak D call TRBD2 (8 bases). The receptor was derived from a woman between 45 and 60 years old with acute or convalescent COVID-19. Sequencing was performed on peripheral blood. CDR3 in amino acids: CASSSGGTAPYEQYF. The CDR3 DNA follows: TGTGCCAGCAGCTCGGGAGGGACAGCACCCTACGAGCAGTACTTC.